The present TCR beta chain was sequenced within a study of cytomegalovirus exposure and HLA in healthy donors. Regarding the study as a whole: An assumption of roughly uniform sequencing depth across donors underlay the presence/absence analyses. In an earlier analysis, in fewer than 700 donors, most V segments appeared productive either ~87% or ~30% of the time.

The PCR employed 60 Vbeta primers together with 13 Jbeta primers. Profiling relied on immunoSEQ multiplex PCR, and the TCRdb table lists in-frame clones only, not all of them. Of about 120,000 clones in the sample, around 80% are singletons; the top ten hold approximately 0.22%. Comments on this clone: Its antigen is undetermined. Relative to the germline gene, one junction end is altered; a read error may explain this.

Germline lookup yields CDR1 MNHEY and CDR2 SVGAGI. The CDR3 has 15 residues. The V and J genes are TRBV6-5 and TRBJ2-7; D is perhaps TRBD1 (6 bases). Sequencing used PBMCs. This receptor was obtained from a man aged 45-65 years in good health and CMV-seronegative. The CDR3, as DNA: TGTGCCAGCAGTTACTCGAGCAGGGGTTCCTCCGAGCAGTACTTC. It yields the protein CASSYSSRGSSEQYF.